A selection of T cell receptor beta chains follows, all from one sample in a study of shared clonotypes between healthy human individuals. Assay used: immunoSEQ multiplex PCR; TCRdb lists only in-frame clones, some missing. The sample shows around 550,000 clones, 90% to 96% of them seen only once. Sample: naive CD4+ T cells sorted from blood. Receptor source: a woman between 25 and 40 years old in good health. The CDR3 runs from the conserved cysteine through the conserved F or W. D genes are given only for firm matches. A row's size may be missing; if present it is once, few, many or a size class.

>.|TRBV10-3|.
CAISENREVGQQYF
>.|TRBV5-1|.
CASSLPGNFFDAGYTF
>TRBD1|TRBV28|.
CASSTGGQANEYEQYF
>.|TRBV29-1|.
CSVEGGRGGQTQYF
>TRBD1|TRBV18|.
CASSLRQGSTDTQYF
>.|TRBV5-6|.
CASSWRGANGEKLFF
>.|TRBV19|.
CASSPTGRANYGYTF
>.|TRBV5-1|.
CASSLATVGGDTQYF
>.|TRBV6-5|.
CASRSYEKLFF
>.|TRBV27|.
CASSLSGTNTGELFF
>TRBD1|TRBV5-1|.
CASSPGQGWNF
>.|TRBV28|.
CASRNLVGGGVTEAFF
>TRBD2|TRBV10-3|once
CAISELAGVNNEQFF
>TRBD1|TRBV6-5|.
CASRGVTGGDQPQHF
>TRBD1|TRBV5-1|.
CASSPITLMRQGFLMPYEQYF
>.|TRBV30|once
CAWSGRGWNTEAFF
>.|TRBV6-5|.
CASSTGSINQPQHF
>.|TRBV4-1|once
CASSQGRGKRLANEKLFF
>TRBD2|TRBV28|.
CASTVGLADQLSYNEQFF
>.|TRBV5-1|.
CASSSSGTGDETQYF
>.|TRBV6-1|.
CASSEGVSYEQYF
>TRBD2|TRBV19|.
CASSIDTGTSRNNEQFF
>.|TRBV10-1|.
CASSPGDAIGELFF
>.|TRBV7-9|once
CASSSFFGVISDSPLHF
>TRBD2|TRBV5-1|.
CASSLQAGVEEQYF
>.|TRBV15|.
CATSRVAVQRVDEQFF
>.|TRBV9|.
CASSVGPDRSTDTQYF
>.|TRBV6-1|.
CASSEAPGPAPYEQYF
>TRBD2|TRBV18|.
CASSLAGVLDEQYF
>.|TRBV5-1|.
CASKAADTGELFF
>TRBD2|TRBV27|.
CASSNGLAGGYEQYF
>.|TRBV6-1|.
CASSAGDTQYF
>.|TRBV7-2|.
CASSREGVYSNQPQHF
>.|TRBV18|.
CASSPLFSDPRGRNQPQHF
>.|TRBV15|.
CATSRETSANTDTQYF
>.|TRBV5-1|.
CASSGRDTGELFF
>TRBD1|TRBV15|.
CATSRDLDREREKLFF
>.|TRBV2|.
CASTMRVAGNTIYF
>.|TRBV15|.
CATSRDRSGGNEQYF
>.|TRBV18|.
CASSQTTRPGGQRQETQYF
>TRBD1|TRBV2|.
CASAREGAEGTEAFF
>.|TRBV11-2|.
CASSLIVASRRYQETQYF
>.|TRBV5-1|.
CASSLVPGLARNNEQFF